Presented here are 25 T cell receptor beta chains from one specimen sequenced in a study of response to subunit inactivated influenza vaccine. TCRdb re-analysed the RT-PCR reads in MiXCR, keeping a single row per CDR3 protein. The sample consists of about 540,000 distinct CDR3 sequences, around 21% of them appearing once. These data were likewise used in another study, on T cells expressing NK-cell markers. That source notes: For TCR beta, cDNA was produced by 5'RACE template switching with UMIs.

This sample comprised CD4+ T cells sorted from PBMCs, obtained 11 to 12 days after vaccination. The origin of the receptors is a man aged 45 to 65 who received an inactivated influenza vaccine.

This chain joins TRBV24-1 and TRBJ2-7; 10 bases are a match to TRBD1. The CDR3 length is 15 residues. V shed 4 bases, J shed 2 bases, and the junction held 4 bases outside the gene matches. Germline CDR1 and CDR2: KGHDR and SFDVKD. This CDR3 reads CATSEGTGVPYEQYF. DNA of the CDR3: TGTGCCACCAGTGAGGGGACAGGGGTTCCCTACGAGCAGTACTTC.

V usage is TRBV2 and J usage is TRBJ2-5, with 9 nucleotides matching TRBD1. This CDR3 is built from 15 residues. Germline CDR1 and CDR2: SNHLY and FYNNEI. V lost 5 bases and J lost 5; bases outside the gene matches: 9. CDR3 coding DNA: TGTGCCAGCAGTTACTCCACAGGGGGCTTTGAGACCCAGTACTTC. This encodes CASSYSTGGFETQYF.

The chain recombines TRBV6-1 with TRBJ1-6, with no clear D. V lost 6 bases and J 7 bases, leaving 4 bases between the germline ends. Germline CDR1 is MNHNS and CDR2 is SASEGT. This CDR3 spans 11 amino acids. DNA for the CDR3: TGTGCCAGCAGACAAAATTCACCCCTCCACTTT. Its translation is CASRQNSPLHF.

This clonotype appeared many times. This CDR3 is CASKTRQALNTIYF. In DNA form, the CDR3 reads TGTGCCAGCAAAACCCGACAGGCTCTAAACACCATATATTTT. This rearrangement joins TRBV28 to TRBJ1-3; D perhaps matches TRBD1 (6 bases). This CDR3 spans 14 amino acids. The germline gives CDR1 MDHEN, CDR2 SYDVKM. Trimming took off 7 bases at V and 6 bases at J, with 16 bases between the two ends.

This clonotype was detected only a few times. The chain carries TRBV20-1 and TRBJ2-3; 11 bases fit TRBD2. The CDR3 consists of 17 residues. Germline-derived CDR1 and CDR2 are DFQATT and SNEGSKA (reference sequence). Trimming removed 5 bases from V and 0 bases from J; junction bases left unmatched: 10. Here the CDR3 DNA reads TGCAGTGCTGGAAGACTAGCGGGATCCTCTAGCACAGATACGCAGTATTTT. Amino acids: CSAGRLAGSSSTDTQYF.

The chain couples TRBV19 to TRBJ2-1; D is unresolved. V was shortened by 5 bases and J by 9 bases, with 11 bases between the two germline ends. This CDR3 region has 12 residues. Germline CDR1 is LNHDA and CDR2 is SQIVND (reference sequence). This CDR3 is CASSRAGGEQFF. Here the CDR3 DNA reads TGTGCCAGTAGTCGGGCAGGCGGTGAGCAGTTCTTC.

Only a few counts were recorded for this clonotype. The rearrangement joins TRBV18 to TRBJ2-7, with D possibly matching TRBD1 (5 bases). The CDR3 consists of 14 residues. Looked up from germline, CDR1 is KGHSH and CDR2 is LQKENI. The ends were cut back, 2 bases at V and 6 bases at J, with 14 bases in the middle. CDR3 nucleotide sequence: TGTGCCAGCTCACCAGGGCAGGGAACGGGCGAGCAGTACTTC. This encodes CASSPGQGTGEQYF.

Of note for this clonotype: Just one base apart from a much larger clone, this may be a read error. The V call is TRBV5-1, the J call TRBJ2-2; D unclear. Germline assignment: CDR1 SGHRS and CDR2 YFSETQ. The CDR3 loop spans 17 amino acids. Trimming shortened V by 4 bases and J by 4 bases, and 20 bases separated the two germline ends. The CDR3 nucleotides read TGCGCCAGCAGCCAGGTAGGAAGGCGAATATCCACCGGGGAGCTGTTTTTT. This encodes CASSQVGRRISTGELFF.

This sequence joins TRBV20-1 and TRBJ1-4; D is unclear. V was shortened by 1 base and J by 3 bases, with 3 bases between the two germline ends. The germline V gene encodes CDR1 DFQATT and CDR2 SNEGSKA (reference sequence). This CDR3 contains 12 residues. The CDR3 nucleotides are TGCAGTGCTAGAGCCCCTAATGAAAAACTGTTTTTT. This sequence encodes CSARAPNEKLFF.

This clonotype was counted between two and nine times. CDR3 sequence reads: CASRSGGTDDYGYTF. CDR3 coding DNA: TGTGCCAGCAGATCGGGAGGGACGGACGACTATGGCTACACCTTC. V and J are TRBV6-2 or TRBV6-3 and TRBJ1-2; a weak D match, TRBD1 (5 bases). V lost 6 bases and J 3 bases, leaving 17 bases between the germline ends. Germline values: CDR1 MNHEY, CDR2 SVGEGT. The CDR3 consists of 15 residues.

This CDR3 reads CASSARGISGGTQYF. The CDR3 nucleotides are TGTGCCAGCAGTGCTAGGGGAATTAGCGGGGGAACGCAGTATTTT. The chain links TRBV9 to TRBJ2-3; 9 positions match TRBD2. CDR1 and CDR2 (germline): SGDLS, YYNGEE. The CDR3 is made up of 15 amino acids. Trimming at V came to 5 bases and at J to 9 bases, leaving 13 bases not matched to a gene.

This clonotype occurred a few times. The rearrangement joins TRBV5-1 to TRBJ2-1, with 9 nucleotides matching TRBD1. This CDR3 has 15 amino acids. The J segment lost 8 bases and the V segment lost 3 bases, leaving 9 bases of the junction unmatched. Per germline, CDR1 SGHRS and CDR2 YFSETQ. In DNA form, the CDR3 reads TGCGCCAGCAGCTCAGGACAGGGGCCAGGCGATGAGCAGTTCTTC. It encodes CASSSGQGPGDEQFF. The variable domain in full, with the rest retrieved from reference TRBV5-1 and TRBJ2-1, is KAGVTQTPRYLIKTRGQQVTLSCSPISGHRSVSWYQQTPGQGLQFLFEYFSETQRNKGNFPGRFSGRQFSNSRSEMNVSTLELGDSALYLCASSSGQGPGDEQFFGPGTRLTVL.

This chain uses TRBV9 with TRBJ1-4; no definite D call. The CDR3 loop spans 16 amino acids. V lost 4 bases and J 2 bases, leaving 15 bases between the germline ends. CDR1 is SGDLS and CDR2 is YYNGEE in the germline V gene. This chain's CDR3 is CASSQERGSTNEKLFF. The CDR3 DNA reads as TGTGCCAGCAGCCAAGAGCGGGGATCGACTAATGAAAAACTGTTTTTT.

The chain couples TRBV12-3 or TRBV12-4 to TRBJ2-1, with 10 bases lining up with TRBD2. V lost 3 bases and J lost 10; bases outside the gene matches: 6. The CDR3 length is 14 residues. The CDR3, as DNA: TGTGCCAGCAGTTTGAGCGGGGGGGTGCGGGAGCAGTTCTTC. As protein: CASSLSGGVREQFF.

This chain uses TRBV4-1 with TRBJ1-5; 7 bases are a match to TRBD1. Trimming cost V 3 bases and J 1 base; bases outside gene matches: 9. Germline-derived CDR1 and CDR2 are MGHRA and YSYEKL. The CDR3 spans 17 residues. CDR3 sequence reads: CASSHKQGLRSNQPQHF. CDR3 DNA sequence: TGCGCCAGCAGCCACAAACAGGGGCTACGGAGCAATCAGCCCCAGCATTTT.

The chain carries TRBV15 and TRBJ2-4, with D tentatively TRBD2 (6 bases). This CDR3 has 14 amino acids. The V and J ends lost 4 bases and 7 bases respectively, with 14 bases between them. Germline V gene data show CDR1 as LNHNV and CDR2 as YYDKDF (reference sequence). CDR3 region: CATSNPGRGNIQYF. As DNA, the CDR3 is TGTGCCACCAGCAACCCGGGCCGGGGGAACATTCAGTACTTC.

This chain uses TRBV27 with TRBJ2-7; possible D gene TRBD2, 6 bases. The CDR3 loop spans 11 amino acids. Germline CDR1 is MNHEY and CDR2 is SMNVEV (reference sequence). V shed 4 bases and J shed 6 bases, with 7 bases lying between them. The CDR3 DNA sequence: TGTGCCAGCAGTTGGGGAGGCGAGCAGTACTTC. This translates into CASSWGGEQYF.

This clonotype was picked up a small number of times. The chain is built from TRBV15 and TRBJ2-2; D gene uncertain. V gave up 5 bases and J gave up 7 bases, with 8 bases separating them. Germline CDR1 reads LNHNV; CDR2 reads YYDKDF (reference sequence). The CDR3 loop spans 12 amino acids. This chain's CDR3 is CATSATVGELFF. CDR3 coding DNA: TGTGCCACCAGCGCGACTGTCGGGGAGCTGTTTTTT.

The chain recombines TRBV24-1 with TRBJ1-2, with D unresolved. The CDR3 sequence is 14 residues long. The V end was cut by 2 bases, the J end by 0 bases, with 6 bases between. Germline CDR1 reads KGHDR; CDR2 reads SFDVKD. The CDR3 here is CATSDSTANYGYTF. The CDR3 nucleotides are TGTGCCACCAGTGATTCGACGGCTAACTATGGCTACACCTTC.

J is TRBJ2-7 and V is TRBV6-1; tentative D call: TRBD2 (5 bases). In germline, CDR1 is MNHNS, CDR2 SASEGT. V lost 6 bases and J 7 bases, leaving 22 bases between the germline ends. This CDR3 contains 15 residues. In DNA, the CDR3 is TGTGCCAGCAGACCCTCCCCATTGCCGAGGGCTGAGCAGTACTTC. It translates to CASRPSPLPRAEQYF.

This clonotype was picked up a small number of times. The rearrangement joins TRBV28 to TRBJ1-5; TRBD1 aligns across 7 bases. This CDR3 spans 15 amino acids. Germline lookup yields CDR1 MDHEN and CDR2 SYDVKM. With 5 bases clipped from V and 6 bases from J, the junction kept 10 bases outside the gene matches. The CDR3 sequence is CASSLGSGGAQPQHF. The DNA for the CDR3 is TGTGCCAGCAGTCTGGGGTCAGGGGGAGCTCAGCCCCAGCATTTT.

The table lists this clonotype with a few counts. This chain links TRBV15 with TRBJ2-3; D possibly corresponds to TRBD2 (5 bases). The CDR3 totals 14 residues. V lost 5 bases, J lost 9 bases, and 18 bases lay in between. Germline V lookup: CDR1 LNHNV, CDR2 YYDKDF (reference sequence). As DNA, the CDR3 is TGTGCCACCAGCCAGAGAGGGCGGGTCGACACGCAGTATTTT. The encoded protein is CATSQRGRVDTQYF. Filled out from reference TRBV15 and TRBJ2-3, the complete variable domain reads DAMVIQNPRYQVTQFGKPVTLSCSQTLNHNVMYWYQQKSSQAPKLLFHYYDKDFNNEADTPDNFQSRRPNTSFCFLDIRSPGLGDTAMYLCATSQRGRVDTQYFGPGTRLTVL.

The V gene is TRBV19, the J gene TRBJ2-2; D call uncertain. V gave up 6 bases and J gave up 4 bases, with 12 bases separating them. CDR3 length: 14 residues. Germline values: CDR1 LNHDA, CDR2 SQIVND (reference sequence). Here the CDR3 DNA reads TGTGCCAGTAGCCAAAGCGACCTCACCGGGGAGCTGTTTTTT. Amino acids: CASSQSDLTGELFF.

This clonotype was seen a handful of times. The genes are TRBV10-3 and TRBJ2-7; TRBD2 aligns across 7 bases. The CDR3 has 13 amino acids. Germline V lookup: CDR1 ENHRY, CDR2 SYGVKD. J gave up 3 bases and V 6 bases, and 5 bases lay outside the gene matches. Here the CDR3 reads CAIRRTRDYEQYF. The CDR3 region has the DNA TGTGCCATCAGGCGGACTAGGGACTACGAGCAGTACTTC.

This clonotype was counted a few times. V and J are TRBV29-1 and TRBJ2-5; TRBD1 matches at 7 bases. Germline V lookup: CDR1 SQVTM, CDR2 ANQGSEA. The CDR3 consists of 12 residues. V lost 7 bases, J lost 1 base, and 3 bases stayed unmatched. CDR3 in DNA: TGCAGCGGGGGACAGCCCCAAGAGACCCAGTACTTC. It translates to CSGGQPQETQYF.